These 7 T cell receptor beta chains share one sample of origin, sequenced in a study of blood T cell repertoires in COVID-19. TCRdb's copy holds only in-frame clones and misses some; the assay was immunoSEQ multiplex PCR. The sample consists of approximately 250,000 clones, 75% to 90% of them appearing once. The sequencing input was peripheral blood. These receptors all stem from a woman between 70 and 85 years old with COVID-19, enrolled during active disease.

V gene TRBV9 combines with J gene TRBJ2-1; D gene unclear. The CDR3 loop spans 14 amino acids. CDR1 SGDLS and CDR2 YYNGEE come from the germline V gene. V lost 3 bases to trimming and J lost 8 bases, with 15 bases between them. The CDR3 DNA is TGTGCCAGCAGCGCAGAGAGGTCTGACCATGAGCAGTTCTTC. It is translated as CASSAERSDHEQFF.

This clone was counted a few times. This chain connects TRBV5-4 to TRBJ2-5; 8 nucleotides match TRBD1. The germline CDR1 and CDR2 sequences are SGHNT and YYREEE (reference sequence). Unmatched junction bases numbered 9, after V lost 4 bases and J lost 4 bases. This CDR3 comprises 15 residues. The CDR3 region has the DNA TGTGCCAGCAGCACCCGACAGGGGAGGTTAGAGACCCAGTACTTC. Its protein product is CASSTRQGRLETQYF.

The CDR3 is CASSIARRAPYEQYF. In DNA form, the CDR3 reads TGTGCCAGTAGTATCGCCAGGAGGGCCCCCTACGAGCAGTACTTC. This sequence joins TRBV19 and TRBJ2-7; D is perhaps TRBD2 (6 bases). This CDR3 comprises 15 residues. Germline V gene data show CDR1 as LNHDA and CDR2 as SQIVND (reference sequence). Trimming cost V 3 bases and J 2 bases, with 14 bases left between them.

V is TRBV5-8 and J is TRBJ2-3; 8 nucleotides agree with TRBD2. The V gene end was trimmed by 5 bases and the J gene end by 0 bases; junction bases not matched to a gene: 2. This CDR3 spans 14 amino acids. Germline CDR1 and CDR2: SGHTS and YDEGEE. CDR3 DNA: TGTGCCAGCAGGACGGGGGGGAGCACAGATACGCAGTATTTT. This sequence encodes CASRTGGSTDTQYF.

This chain links TRBV3-1 (or the pseudogene TRBV3-2) with TRBJ2-1; TRBD2 aligns across 8 bases. The germline gives CDR1 LGHDT, CDR2 YNNKEL (reference sequence). With 2 bases clipped from V and 1 base from J, the junction kept 7 bases outside the gene matches. This CDR3 is built from 17 residues. The DNA for the CDR3 is TGTGCCAGCAGCCAACACGGCGGGGGGTTATCCTACAATGAGCAGTTCTTC. It is translated as CASSQHGGGLSYNEQFF.

This clone occurred once. V and J are TRBV5-1 and TRBJ2-7, with TRBD2 as a possible D gene (6 bases). This CDR3 has 14 residues. V was shortened by 7 bases and J by 0 bases, with 14 bases between the two germline ends. Per germline, CDR1 SGHRS and CDR2 YFSETQ. CDR3 nucleotides: TGCGCCAGCTCGCAGGAGGGGTTCTCCTACGAGCAGTACTTC. Translating it yields CASSQEGFSYEQYF.

This chain connects TRBV28 to TRBJ1-3; D is unresolved. The CDR3 is 15 residues long. CDR1 MDHEN and CDR2 SYDVKM come from the germline V gene. Trimming shortened V by 7 bases and J by 0 bases, and 13 bases separated the two germline ends. In DNA form, the CDR3 reads TGTGCCAGCACCCCAGCGGGATTCTCTGGAAACACCATATATTTT. Translation gives CASTPAGFSGNTIYF. Complete variable domain (other parts from reference TRBV28 and TRBJ1-3): DVKVTQSSRYLVKRTGEKVFLECVQDMDHENMFWYRQDPGLGLRLIYFSYDVKMKEKGDIPEGYSVSREKKERFSLILESASTNQTSMYLCASTPAGFSGNTIYFGEGSWLTVV.